The present T cell receptor beta chain was sequenced within a study of cytomegalovirus exposure and HLA in healthy donors. Study findings and constraints: Using a false discovery rate of 0.05, a later analysis showed that about 16,000 TCR beta sequences were associated with HLA alleles. As a later analysis showed, a missense DCLRE1C variant was linked to trimming of TCR beta V- and J-genes.

For this clone: Its antigen remains unknown.

Germline lookup yields CDR1 SQVTM and CDR2 ANQGSEA. The CDR3 extends over 12 amino acids. V lost 4 bases, J lost 8 bases, and 6 bases stayed unmatched. The PCR contained 60 Vbeta and 13 Jbeta primers. The method was immunoSEQ multiplex PCR; TCRdb's version includes in-frame clones alone and lacks a portion of them. This sample has 140,000 to 150,000 clones, with about two thirds found just once. The chain carries TRBV29-1 and TRBJ1-1, with 8 positions matching TRBD1. The sample comprised PBMCs. The clonotype comes from a woman aged 60-70 years in good health and CMV-seropositive. CDR3 protein: CSVGSGGAEAFF. DNA for the CDR3: TGCAGCGTTGGGTCAGGGGGCGCGGAAGCTTTCTTT. Full variable domain (rest looked up from reference TRBV29-1 and TRBJ1-1): SAVISQKPSRDICQRGTSLTIQCQVDSQVTMMFWYRQQPGQSLTLIATANQGSEATYESGFVIDKFPISRPNLTFSTLTVSNMSPEDSSIYLCSVGSGGAEAFFGQGTRLTVV.